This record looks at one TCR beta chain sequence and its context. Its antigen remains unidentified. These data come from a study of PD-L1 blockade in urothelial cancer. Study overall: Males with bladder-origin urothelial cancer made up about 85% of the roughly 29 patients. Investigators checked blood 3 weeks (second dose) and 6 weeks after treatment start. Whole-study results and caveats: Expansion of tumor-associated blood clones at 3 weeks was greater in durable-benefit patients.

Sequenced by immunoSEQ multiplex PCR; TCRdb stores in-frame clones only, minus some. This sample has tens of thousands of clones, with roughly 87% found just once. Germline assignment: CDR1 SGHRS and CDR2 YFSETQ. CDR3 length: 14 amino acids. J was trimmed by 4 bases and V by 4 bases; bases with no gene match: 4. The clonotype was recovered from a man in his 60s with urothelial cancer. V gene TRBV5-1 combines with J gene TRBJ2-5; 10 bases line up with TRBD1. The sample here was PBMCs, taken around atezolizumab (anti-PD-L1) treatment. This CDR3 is CASSGGTGAETQYF. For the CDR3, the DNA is TGCGCCAGCAGCGGAGGGACAGGGGCAGAGACCCAGTACTTC.